Below, 10 T cell receptor beta chains from the same sample are listed, as sequenced in a study of blood T cell repertoires in COVID-19. Sequencing was performed with immunoSEQ multiplex PCR; in TCRdb, only in-frame clones are kept and a portion is missing. The sample has roughly 73,000 clones, 70% to 85% seen once. Sequencing was done on a sample of peripheral blood. These receptors originate from an older woman with acute or convalescent COVID-19.

This clone was counted a few times. This chain joins TRBV19 and TRBJ1-1; the match to TRBD1 covers 8 bases. V gave up 0 bases and J gave up 5 bases; unmatched junction bases: 11. The CDR3 loop spans 17 amino acids. Germline assignment: CDR1 LNHDA and CDR2 SQIVND (reference sequence). The CDR3 loop reads CASSIDTGGRSRTEAFF. The CDR3 coding sequence is TGTGCCAGTAGTATAGACACAGGGGGTCGTTCTAGAACTGAAGCTTTCTTT.

This clone was detected a few times. V usage is TRBV5-4 and J usage is TRBJ1-1; D is undetermined. The V gene's germline CDR1 is SGHNT and CDR2 YYREEE (reference sequence). The CDR3 runs to 13 residues. Trimming took 3 bases from V and 11 from J, leaving 17 bases between them. The CDR3 loop reads CASSSNRPGGAFF. In DNA form, the CDR3 reads TGTGCCAGCAGCTCGAATCGACCAGGAGGGGCTTTCTTT. The full variable domain, with the rest looked up from reference TRBV5-4 and TRBJ1-1, is ETGVTQSPTHLIKTRGQQVTLRCSSQSGHNTVSWYQQALGQGPQFIFQYYREEENGRGNFPPRFSGLQFPNYSSELNVNALELDDSALYLCASSSNRPGGAFFGQGTRLTVV.

The rearrangement uses TRBV11-3 and TRBJ2-1; TRBD2 matches at 9 bases. Losses at the gene ends were 5 bases for V and 8 bases for J; bases not matched to a gene: 7. CDR1 is SGHNT and CDR2 is YENEEA in the germline V gene. CDR3 length equals 14 residues. The CDR3: CASSPSRGGDEQFF. The CDR3, as DNA: TGTGCCAGCAGCCCGTCGCGGGGGGGCGATGAGCAGTTCTTC.

This chain joins TRBV12-1 and TRBJ2-5; the table's TRBD1 call for D was not verified on the DNA. TRBV12-1 is a documented pseudogene. There are 14 residues in the CDR3. The chain's CDR3 is CASSFGVRKRHQYF. The CDR3 region has the DNA TGTGCCAGCAGCTTTGGCGTACGCAAGAGACACCAGTACTTC.

The CDR3: CASRGGAGKQPQHF. The CDR3 DNA is TGTGCCAGCAGGGGGGGGGCAGGAAAGCAGCCCCAGCATTTT. The rearrangement joins TRBV6-5 to TRBJ1-5; perhaps TRBD1 as D (6 bases). V lost 6 bases and J lost 7, with 16 bases in between. The CDR3 has 14 residues. Germline assignment: CDR1 MNHEY and CDR2 SVGAGI.

Here the CDR3 reads CASSRGMQQNEKLFF. For the CDR3, the DNA is TGTGCCAGCAGCAGGGGGATGCAGCAAAATGAAAAACTGTTTTTT. The V call is TRBV9, the J call TRBJ1-4; TRBD1 is a possible D gene (6 bases). V shed 4 bases and J shed 5 bases, with 15 bases lying between them. The CDR3 spans 15 residues. CDR1 is SGDLS and CDR2 is YYNGEE in the germline V gene.

The rearrangement joins TRBV28 to TRBJ1-1; D ambiguous. Germline V lookup: CDR1 MDHEN, CDR2 SYDVKM. The CDR3 is made up of 16 amino acids. Trimming stripped 3 bases from V and 0 bases from J, with 14 bases between. Written as DNA, the CDR3 is TGTGCCAGCAGTTTGTTACGGTTTTTTCTGAACACTGAAGCTTTCTTT. Its translation is CASSLLRFFLNTEAFF.

This chain links TRBV5-6 with TRBJ1-1; D remains ambiguous. The CDR3 contains 14 residues. Germline CDR1 is SGHDT and CDR2 is YYEEEE. V lost 0 bases, J lost 1 base, and 7 bases lay in between. This CDR3 is CASSLVPGNTEAFF. CDR3 coding DNA: TGTGCCAGCAGCTTGGTTCCAGGGAACACTGAAGCTTTCTTT.

The chain links TRBV4-1 to TRBJ2-1, with 10 bases matching TRBD2. The CDR3 has 17 residues. V was clipped by 1 base and J by 7 bases; unmatched bases: 10. From germline, CDR1 is MGHRA and CDR2 YSYEKL. The CDR3 DNA reads TGCGCCAGCAGCCAAGTAGCTAGCGGGAGTGGAATAAATGAGCAGTTCTTC. Its protein product is CASSQVASGSGINEQFF.

The rearrangement links TRBV29-1 to TRBJ1-5; 7 bases are a match to TRBD1. J gave up 5 bases and V 5 bases, and 9 bases lay outside the gene matches. Germline V CDR1 and CDR2: SQVTM, ANQGSEA. CDR3 length: 14 residues. The CDR3 nucleotides are TGCAGCGTTCAATTCTCGCAGGGGGATCAGCCCCAGCATTTT. The encoded protein is CSVQFSQGDQPQHF. The full variable domain, in which reference TRBV29-1 and TRBJ1-5 provide the parts outside the CDR3, is SAVISQKPSRDICQRGTSLTIQCQVDSQVTMMFWYRQQPGQSLTLIATANQGSEATYESGFVIDKFPISRPNLTFSTLTVSNMSPEDSSIYLCSVQFSQGDQPQHFGDGTRLSIL.